These 28 T cell receptor beta chains share one sample of origin, sequenced in a study of Ad26.COV2.S vaccination and SARS-CoV-2 variants. Using immunoSEQ multiplex PCR, the repertoire was profiled, and TCRdb retains in-frame clones only, with some absent. The sample holds roughly 320,000 clones; roughly 84% are singletons and the top ten take under 2%. Treatment described: some 20 received Ad26.COV2.S at low or high dose, single or two shots; roughly five received placebo; per-sample allocation not given. Following the first vaccine or placebo injection, samples were taken on day 63. The source material was peripheral blood, sampled in a trial of Ad26.COV2.S vaccine versus placebo. These receptors originate from a person between 18 and 65 years old who received the Ad26.COV2.S COVID-19 vaccine or a placebo.

The J gene is TRBJ1-5, the V gene TRBV7-2; D uncertain. Germline V gene lookup returns CDR1 SGHTA and CDR2 FQGNSA. V lost 2 bases, J lost 3 bases, and 8 bases lay in between. The CDR3 contains 14 residues. CDR3 region: CASSLQVTNQPQHF. For the CDR3, the DNA is TGTGCCAGCAGCTTACAGGTCACCAATCAGCCCCAGCATTTT.

A single count supports this clone. The gene calls are TRBV29-1 and TRBJ2-5; D is possibly TRBD1 (5 bases). CDR1 and CDR2 from the germline V gene are SQVTM and ANQGSEA. The ends were cut back, 3 bases at V and 5 bases at J, with 19 bases in the middle. The CDR3 totals 15 residues. Written as DNA, the CDR3 is TGCAGCGTTGATCATCATCCAGGGCCTAGGGAGACCCAGTACTTC. Amino acid sequence: CSVDHHPGPRETQYF.

The chain is built from TRBV15 and TRBJ1-4; D is unresolved. The CDR3 has 16 amino acids. Germline loops: CDR1 LNHNV, CDR2 YYDKDF (reference sequence). V was cut by 5 bases and J by 0 bases, with 13 bases left in between. CDR3 loop: CATSRGLSATNEKLFF. CDR3 DNA: TGTGCCACCAGCCGCGGGCTATCCGCAACTAATGAAAAACTGTTTTTT.

The chain has TRBV3-1 (or the pseudogene TRBV3-2) and TRBJ1-1, with D unclear. Germline V CDR1 and CDR2: LGHDT, YNNKEL (reference sequence). Trimming shortened V by 3 bases and J by 0 bases, and 8 bases separated the two germline ends. This CDR3 spans 14 amino acids. The CDR3 spells CASSHRPLNTEAFF. The DNA for the CDR3 is TGTGCCAGCAGCCACCGACCCTTGAACACTGAAGCTTTCTTT.

This chain uses TRBV27 with TRBJ1-2, with 8 positions matching TRBD1. The V gene end was trimmed by 0 bases and the J gene end by 8 bases; junction bases not matched to a gene: 5. Per germline, CDR1 MNHEY and CDR2 SMNVEV (reference sequence). This CDR3 is 14 amino acids long. CDR3 region: CASSLSDRAEGYTF. Written as DNA, the CDR3 is TGTGCCAGCAGTTTATCGGACAGGGCGGAGGGCTACACCTTC.

V usage is TRBV6-5 and J usage is TRBJ1-6, with 8 bases fitting TRBD1. The CDR3 runs to 14 residues. Germline values: CDR1 MNHEY, CDR2 SVGAGI. With V trimmed by 7 bases and J by 10 bases, 9 bases remained unmatched. CDR3 in DNA: TGTGCCAGCACATTGGGACAGGTATGGTCACCCCTCCACTTT. Protein sequence: CASTLGQVWSPLHF.

V gene TRBV7-2 combines with J gene TRBJ2-7; D possibly corresponds to TRBD2 (6 bases). Germline V lookup: CDR1 SGHTA, CDR2 FQGNSA. Deletions cut 1 base from V and 2 bases from J, with 9 bases between. The CDR3 length is 14 residues. The CDR3 region has the DNA TGTGCCAGCAGCTTAGATTGGGGGGCCTACGAGCAGTACTTC. Amino acid sequence: CASSLDWGAYEQYF.

V is TRBV18 and J is TRBJ1-1; 9 bases match TRBD1. This CDR3 contains 14 residues. Germline lookup yields CDR1 KGHSH and CDR2 LQKENI. V gave up 8 bases and J gave up 5 bases; unmatched junction bases: 9. The CDR3 region has the DNA TGTGCCAGCCGACAAGGACAGGGGAAGACTGAAGCTTTCTTT. Translated, it gives CASRQGQGKTEAFF.

The genes are TRBV6-4 and TRBJ2-3; 12 bases agree with TRBD2. The CDR3 has 17 residues. Germline assignment: CDR1 MRHNA and CDR2 SNTAGT. The V segment lost 2 bases and the J segment 3 bases; nucleotides outside the gene matches: 6. The CDR3 coding sequence is TGTGCCAGCAGTGACACTCTAGCGGGGGGGGGTACAGATACGCAGTATTTT. It yields the protein CASSDTLAGGGTDTQYF.

This clone was observed a single time. The gene calls are TRBV7-2 and TRBJ1-2, with a tentative D call TRBD1 (6 bases). The length of the CDR3 is 14 residues. V was clipped by 5 bases and J by 4 bases, with 14 bases between them. The V gene's germline CDR1 is SGHTA and CDR2 FQGNSA. In DNA form, the CDR3 reads TGTGCCAGCAGCGCCCCCAGGGGCCCCTATGGCTACACCTTC. This gives the protein CASSAPRGPYGYTF. Filled out from reference TRBV7-2 and TRBJ1-2, the complete variable domain reads GAGVSQSPSNKVTEKGKDVELRCDPISGHTALYWYRQSLGQGLEFLIYFQGNSAPDKSGLPSDRFSAERTGGSVSTLTIQRTQQEDSAVYLCASSAPRGPYGYTFGSGTRLTVV.

The chain joins TRBV15 to TRBJ1-6; 7 bases match TRBD1. Trimming removed 2 bases from V and 7 bases from J; junction bases left unmatched: 8. CDR3 length: 16 residues. Germline V gives CDR1 LNHNV, CDR2 YYDKDF (reference sequence). As DNA, the CDR3 is TGTGCCACCAGCAGACCGCAGACAGGGCGAAATTCACCCCTCCACTTT. Its translation: CATSRPQTGRNSPLHF.

Only one count was recorded for this clone. The J gene is TRBJ1-2, the V gene TRBV6-5, with unresolved D. Germline V CDR1 and CDR2: MNHEY, SVGAGI. The CDR3 is 14 residues long. V lost 6 bases and J lost 1, with 12 bases in between. CDR3 nucleotides: TGTGCCAGCAGCATCAGCCTCTTTAACTATGGCTACACCTTC. It is translated as CASSISLFNYGYTF.

The J gene is TRBJ1-1, the V gene TRBV4-3, with D unresolved. Per the germline V gene, CDR1 is LGHNA and CDR2 is YSLEER. Trimming cost V 3 bases and J 1 base, with 6 bases left between them. The CDR3 has 13 residues. The CDR3 DNA sequence: TGCGCCAGCAGCCATGATAAGAACACTGAAGCTTTCTTT. Its translation is CASSHDKNTEAFF.

The V gene is TRBV28, the J gene TRBJ1-3, with D unresolved. Trimming pared 7 bases from V and 7 bases from J, leaving 11 bases between. This CDR3 is built from 12 residues. The germline V gene has CDR1 MDHEN and CDR2 SYDVKM. In DNA, the CDR3 is TGTGCCAGCATTGGCCGGTCGAACACCATATATTTT. Amino acid sequence: CASIGRSNTIYF. The whole variable domain, filled in from reference TRBV28 and TRBJ1-3, reads DVKVTQSSRYLVKRTGEKVFLECVQDMDHENMFWYRQDPGLGLRLIYFSYDVKMKEKGDIPEGYSVSREKKERFSLILESASTNQTSMYLCASIGRSNTIYFGEGSWLTVV.

This clone occurred once. The V gene is TRBV6-5, the J gene TRBJ1-2, with 8 bases aligning to TRBD1. Germline V lookup: CDR1 MNHEY, CDR2 SVGAGI. The CDR3 totals 13 residues. The trim removed 6 bases at V and 8 bases at J, leaving 8 bases unmatched. CDR3 coding DNA: TGTGCCAGCAGCTTGGACAGGGTGGCCGGCTACACCTTC. Protein sequence: CASSLDRVAGYTF.

The chain couples TRBV27 to TRBJ1-1; 9 nucleotides align to TRBD1. Germline V gene data show CDR1 as MNHEY and CDR2 as SMNVEV (reference sequence). The CDR3 is 16 residues long. Unmatched junction bases numbered 7, after V lost 5 bases and J lost 0 bases. The CDR3 DNA follows: TGTGCCAGCAGTCCGACAGGGGGGAATATGAACACTGAAGCTTTCTTT. It translates to CASSPTGGNMNTEAFF.

This chain connects TRBV11-2 to TRBJ1-2, with D possibly being TRBD1 (5 bases). Germline CDR1 SGHAT, CDR2 FQNNGV. Trimming shortened V by 5 bases and J by 2 bases, and 12 bases separated the two germline ends. The length of the CDR3 is 14 residues. CDR3 DNA: TGTGCCAGCAGCGAACTCCAGGGCAACTATGGCTACACCTTC. This codes for CASSELQGNYGYTF.

V gene TRBV7-2 combines with J gene TRBJ1-3, with D unclear. CDR1 and CDR2 (germline): SGHTA, FQGNSA. Trimming cost V 1 base and J 4 bases, with 11 bases left between them. This CDR3 comprises 15 residues. CDR3 amino acids: CASSLDAGGGNTIYF. The CDR3 DNA reads as TGTGCCAGCAGCTTAGACGCGGGCGGGGGAAACACCATATATTTT.

V and J are TRBV6-2 or TRBV6-3 and TRBJ2-7, with D unclear. CDR1 MNHEY and CDR2 SVGEGT come from the germline V gene. CDR3 size: 11 residues. V lost 5 bases and J 3 bases, leaving 5 bases between the germline ends. CDR3 nucleotide sequence: TGTGCCAGCAGTCGAGACTACGAGCAGTACTTC. Translated, it gives CASSRDYEQYF.

The rearrangement uses TRBV7-2 and TRBJ2-7; 12 nucleotides line up with TRBD2. The CDR3 totals 16 residues. Trimming took 5 bases from V and 2 from J; bases not matched to a gene: 7. Germline CDR1 and CDR2: SGHTA and FQGNSA. This CDR3 reads CASSPTASGGAYEQYF. As DNA, the CDR3 is TGTGCCAGCAGCCCAACCGCTAGCGGGGGGGCCTACGAGCAGTACTTC. Together with reference TRBV7-2 and TRBJ2-7, the CDR3 gives the full variable domain: GAGVSQSPSNKVTEKGKDVELRCDPISGHTALYWYRQSLGQGLEFLIYFQGNSAPDKSGLPSDRFSAERTGGSVSTLTIQRTQQEDSAVYLCASSPTASGGAYEQYFGPGTRLTVT.

The genes are TRBV5-4 and TRBJ2-1; D assignment may be TRBD1 or TRBD2 (6 bases each). Germline V gene data show CDR1 as SGHNT and CDR2 as YYREEE (reference sequence). The CDR3 is 14 amino acids. V lost 6 bases, J lost 8 bases, and 18 bases lay in between. The CDR3 loop reads CASTLRGRFDEQFF. The DNA for the CDR3 is TGTGCCAGCACCCTCCGGGGGCGCTTCGATGAGCAGTTCTTC.

The chain couples TRBV18 to TRBJ2-1; 7 nucleotides line up with TRBD1. The CDR3 covers 15 residues. J lost 3 bases, V lost 1 base, and 3 bases had no gene match. Germline V lookup: CDR1 KGHSH, CDR2 LQKENI. CDR3 loop: CASSPQTGYYNEQFF. The DNA of the CDR3 is TGTGCCAGCTCACCACAGACAGGGTACTACAATGAGCAGTTCTTC.

The chain carries TRBV6-2 or TRBV6-3 and TRBJ2-1; unclear D gene. The CDR3 spans 12 residues. Germline CDR1 is MNHEY and CDR2 is SVGEGT. V dropped 5 bases and J dropped 6 bases, with 8 bases sitting between them. CDR3 bases: TGTGCCAGCAGTCTAAGCTTCAATGAGCAGTTCTTC. Amino acid sequence: CASSLSFNEQFF.

The rearrangement joins TRBV4-3 to TRBJ1-4, with D perhaps matching TRBD1 (5 bases). The germline V gene has CDR1 LGHNA and CDR2 YSLEER. V lost 4 bases to trimming and J lost 8 bases, with 17 bases between them. This CDR3 contains 15 residues. Here the CDR3 reads CASSPSPSRGEKLFF. In DNA, the CDR3 is TGCGCCAGCAGCCCCTCCCCCTCTCGGGGGGAAAAACTGTTTTTT.

The chain recombines TRBV23-1 with TRBJ2-7, with D possibly matching TRBD1 (6 bases). TRBV23-1 is labeled an ORF, and its function is uncertain. The length of the CDR3 is 17 residues. Trimming shortened V by 2 bases and J by 6 bases, and 23 bases separated the two germline ends. CDR3 coding DNA: TGCGCCAGCAGTCAAGGCCACCAGGGGAAGGTTGTATGCGAGCAGTACTTC. It codes for CASSQGHQGKVVCEQYF.

V and J are TRBV11-1 and TRBJ1-2; the match to TRBD1 covers 7 bases. The CDR3 covers 16 residues. After removal of 7 bases from V and 5 bases from J, the junction contained 16 bases not matched to a gene. Germline assignment: CDR1 SGHAT and CDR2 FQDESV (reference sequence). The CDR3 region has the DNA TGTGCCAGCACCCTCCACAGGGGCAGGGGGATATATGGCTACACCTTC. This translates into CASTLHRGRGIYGYTF. Full variable domain (missing parts from reference TRBV11-1 and TRBJ1-2): EAEVAQSPRYKITEKSQAVAFWCDPISGHATLYWYRQILGQGPELLVQFQDESVVDDSQLPKDRFSAERLKGVDSTLKIQPAELGDSAMYLCASTLHRGRGIYGYTFGSGTRLTVV.

J is TRBJ2-3 and V is TRBV9, with 11 bases identical to TRBD2. CDR3 length equals 16 residues. Germline CDR1 SGDLS, CDR2 YYNGEE. The V and J ends lost 2 bases and 1 base, in that order; junction bases with no gene match: 3. In nucleotides, the CDR3 is TGTGCCAGCAGCGTGGGGACTAGCGGCGGCACAGATACGCAGTATTTT. This encodes CASSVGTSGGTDTQYF.

The gene calls are TRBV6-5 and TRBJ1-5, with a tentative D call TRBD1 (6 bases). Trimming removed 6 bases from V and 5 bases from J, with 17 bases in between. The germline V gene encodes CDR1 MNHEY and CDR2 SVGAGI. The CDR3 spans 15 residues. The CDR3 DNA is TGTGCCAGCAGCTATGGCTACAGGGACGATCAGCCCCAGCATTTT. Its protein product is CASSYGYRDDQPQHF.